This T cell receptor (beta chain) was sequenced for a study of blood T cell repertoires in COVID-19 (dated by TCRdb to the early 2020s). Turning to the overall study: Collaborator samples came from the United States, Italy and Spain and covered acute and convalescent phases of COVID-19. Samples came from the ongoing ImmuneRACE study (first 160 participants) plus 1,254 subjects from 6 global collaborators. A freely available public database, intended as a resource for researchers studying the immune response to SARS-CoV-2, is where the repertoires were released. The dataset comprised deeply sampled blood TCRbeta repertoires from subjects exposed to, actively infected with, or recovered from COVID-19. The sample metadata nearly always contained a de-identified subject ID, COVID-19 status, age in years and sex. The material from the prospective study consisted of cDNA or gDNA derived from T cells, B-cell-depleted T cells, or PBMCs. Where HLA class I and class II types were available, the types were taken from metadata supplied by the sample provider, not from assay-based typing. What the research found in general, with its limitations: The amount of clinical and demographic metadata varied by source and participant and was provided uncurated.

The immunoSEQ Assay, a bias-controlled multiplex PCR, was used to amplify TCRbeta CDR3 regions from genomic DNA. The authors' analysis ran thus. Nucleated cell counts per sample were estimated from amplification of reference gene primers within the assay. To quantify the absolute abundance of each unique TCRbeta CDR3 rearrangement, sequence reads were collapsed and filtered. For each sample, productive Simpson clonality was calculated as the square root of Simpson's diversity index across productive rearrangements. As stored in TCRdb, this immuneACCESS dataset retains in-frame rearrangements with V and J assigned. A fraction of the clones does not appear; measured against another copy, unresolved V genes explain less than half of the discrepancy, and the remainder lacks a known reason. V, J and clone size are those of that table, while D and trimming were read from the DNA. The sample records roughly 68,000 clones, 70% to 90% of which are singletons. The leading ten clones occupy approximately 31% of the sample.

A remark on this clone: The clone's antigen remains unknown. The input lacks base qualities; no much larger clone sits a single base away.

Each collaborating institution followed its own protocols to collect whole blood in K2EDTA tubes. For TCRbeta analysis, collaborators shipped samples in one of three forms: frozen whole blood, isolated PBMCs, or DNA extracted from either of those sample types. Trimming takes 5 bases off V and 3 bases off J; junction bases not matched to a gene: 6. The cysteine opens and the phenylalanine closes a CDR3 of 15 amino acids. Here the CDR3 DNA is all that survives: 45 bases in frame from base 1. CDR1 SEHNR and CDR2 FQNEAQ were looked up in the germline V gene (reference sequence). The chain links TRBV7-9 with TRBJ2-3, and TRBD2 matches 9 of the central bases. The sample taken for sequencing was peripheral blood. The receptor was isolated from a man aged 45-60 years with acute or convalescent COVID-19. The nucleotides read TGTGCCAGCAGCCAATTAGCGGGGGAGACAGATACGCAGTATTTT. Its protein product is CASSQLAGETDTQYF.